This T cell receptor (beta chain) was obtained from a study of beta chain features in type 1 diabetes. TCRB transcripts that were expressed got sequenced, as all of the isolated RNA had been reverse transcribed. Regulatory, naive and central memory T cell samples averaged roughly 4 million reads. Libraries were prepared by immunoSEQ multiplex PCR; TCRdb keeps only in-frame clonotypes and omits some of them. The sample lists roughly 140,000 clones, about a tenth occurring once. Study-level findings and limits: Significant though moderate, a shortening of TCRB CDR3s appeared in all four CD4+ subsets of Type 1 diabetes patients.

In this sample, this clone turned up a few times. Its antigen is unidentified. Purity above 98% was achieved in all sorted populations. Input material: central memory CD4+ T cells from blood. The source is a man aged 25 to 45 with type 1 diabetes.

The CDR3 nucleotides are TGTGCCAGCAGTCTAGGGGTCGGAGAGACCCAGTACTTC. This translates into CASSLGVGETQYF. The gene calls are TRBV14 and TRBJ2-5, with D possibly matching TRBD1 (5 bases). Trimming pared 6 bases from V and 4 bases from J, leaving 12 bases between. This CDR3 is 13 amino acids long. Germline V lookup: CDR1 SGHDN, CDR2 FVKESK.